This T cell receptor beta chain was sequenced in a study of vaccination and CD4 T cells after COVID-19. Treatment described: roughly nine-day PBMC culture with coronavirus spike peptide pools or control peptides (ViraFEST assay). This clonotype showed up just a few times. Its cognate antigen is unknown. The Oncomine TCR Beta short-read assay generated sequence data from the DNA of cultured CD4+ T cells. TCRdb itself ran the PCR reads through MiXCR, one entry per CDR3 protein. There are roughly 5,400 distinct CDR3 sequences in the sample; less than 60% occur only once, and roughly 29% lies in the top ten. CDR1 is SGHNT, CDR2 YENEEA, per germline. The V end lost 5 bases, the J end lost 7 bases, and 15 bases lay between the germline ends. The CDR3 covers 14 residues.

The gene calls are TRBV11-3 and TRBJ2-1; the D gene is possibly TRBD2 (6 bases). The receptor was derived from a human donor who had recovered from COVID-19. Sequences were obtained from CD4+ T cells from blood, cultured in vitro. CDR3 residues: CASSVSGLYNEQFF. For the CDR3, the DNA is TGTGCCAGCAGCGTTAGCGGTCTTTATAATGAGCAGTTCTTC.